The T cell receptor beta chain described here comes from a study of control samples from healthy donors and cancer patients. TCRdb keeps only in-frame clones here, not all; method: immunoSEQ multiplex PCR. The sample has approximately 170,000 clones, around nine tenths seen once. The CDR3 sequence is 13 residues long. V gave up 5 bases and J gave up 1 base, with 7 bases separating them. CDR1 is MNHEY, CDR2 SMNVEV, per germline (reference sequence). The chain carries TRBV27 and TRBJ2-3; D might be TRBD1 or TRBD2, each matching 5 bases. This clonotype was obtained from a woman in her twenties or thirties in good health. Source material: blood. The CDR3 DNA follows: TGTGCCAGCAGTAGAGGGGGCACAGATACGCAGTATTTT. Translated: CASSRGGTDTQYF.